This record covers a single TCR beta chain. This sample was included in a study of shared T cell receptors in the human thymus. The germline CDR1 and CDR2 sequences are LNHDA and SQIVND (reference sequence). The CDR3 is made up of 20 amino acids. With 5 bases clipped from V and 1 base from J, the junction kept 16 bases outside the gene matches. TCRdb's table, derived via immunoSEQ multiplex PCR, lists solely in-frame clones and lacks some. The table includes hundreds of thousands of clones, more than 75% detected once. The same data also went into a second study, on human thymus T cells. That paper adds: Thymus tissue was removed during corrective cardiac surgery.

The chain combines TRBV19 with TRBJ2-7; TRBD2 aligns across 14 bases. Sequencing input: thymocytes. The receptor was isolated from a boy younger than two with a congenital heart defect. In DNA form, the CDR3 reads TGTGCCAGTAGTCTCGGACCCGGGACTAGCGGGGGCCCTCGGTCCTACGAGCAGTACTTC. This encodes CASSLGPGTSGGPRSYEQYF.